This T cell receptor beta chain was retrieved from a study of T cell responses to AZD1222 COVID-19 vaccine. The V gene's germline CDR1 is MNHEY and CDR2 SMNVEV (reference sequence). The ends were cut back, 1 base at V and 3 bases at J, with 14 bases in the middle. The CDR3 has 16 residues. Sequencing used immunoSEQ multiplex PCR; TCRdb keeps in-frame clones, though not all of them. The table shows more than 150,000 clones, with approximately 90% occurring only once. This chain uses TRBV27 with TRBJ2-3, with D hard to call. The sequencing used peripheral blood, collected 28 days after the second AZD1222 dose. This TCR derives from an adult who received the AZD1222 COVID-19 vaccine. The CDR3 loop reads CASSLLALGGTDTQYF. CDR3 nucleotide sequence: TGTGCCAGCAGTTTATTGGCTTTAGGTGGGACAGATACGCAGTATTTT.